This T cell receptor beta chain was sequenced for a study of blood T cell repertoires in COVID-19. Overall study: There were acute and convalescent COVID-19 samples, and they came from the United States, Italy and Spain. Sources were T cells, B-cell-depleted T cells, or PBMCs; the material itself was cDNA or gDNA.

Germline V lookup: CDR1 LGHDT, CDR2 YNNKEL (reference sequence). V lost 4 bases and J lost 4, with 25 bases in between. The CDR3 has 18 residues. Followed over time, Seattle patients had been enrolled while infection was active. In the original workflow: For nucleated cells, counts were estimated from reference gene primer amplification. Generated by immunoSEQ multiplex PCR, the TCRdb table keeps only in-frame clones and is missing some. From that table come the V and J calls and clone size; the DNA was used to work out D and trimming. The repertoire consists of some 300,000 clones, with 80% to 90% occurring once and the leading ten covering approximately 6%.

The clonotype was recovered from a woman aged 45-60 years with COVID-19, enrolled during active disease. Sequencing was carried out using peripheral blood. The genes are TRBV3-1 (or the pseudogene TRBV3-2) and TRBJ1-1, with D perhaps matching TRBD1 (6 bases). The CDR3 sequence is CASSPTVFGQPTITEAFF. The CDR3 DNA follows: TGTGCCAGCAGCCCTACGGTATTCGGACAGCCGACGATCACTGAAGCTTTCTTT.